These T cell receptor beta chains were read from a single sample in a study of T cell repertoires in cytomegalovirus infection. TCRdb fed the reads into MiXCR, producing one record per CDR3 protein. The sample lists 70,000 to 75,000 distinct CDR3 sequences; 3.5% to 4% were seen once. The sequenced sample was PBMCs. All receptors derive from a human donor in good health (CMV status not recorded). Some clones in this sample may be carry-over from other donors' samples. Each CDR3 is given with its conserved first and last residue. The D gene is left open where the match is weak. For some rows the clone size is stated as once, few or many, or as a class when expanded; others skip it.

cdr3_length clone_size j_call v_call d_call cdr3_nt cdr3_aa
14 many TRBJ1-5 TRBV7-2 . TGTGCCAGCAGCCCCCAAGGGCGAAATCAGCCCCAGCATTTT CASSPQGRNQPQHF
21 many TRBJ2-2 TRBV12-3/TRBV12-4 . TGTGCCAGCAGCATCCCGTCGGGGGGCTTGACGTCAAAAGTCACCACCGGGGAGCTGTTTTTT CASSIPSGGLTSKVTTGELFF
14 many TRBJ2-5 TRBV7-6 . TGTGCCAGCAGCTTAGGGGGGCCCAAAGAGACCCAGTACTTC CASSLGGPKETQYF
15 . TRBJ2-7 TRBV7-2 TRBD2 TGTGCCAGCAGCTTAGATCCAGCGGGGGTCTACGAGCAGTACTTC CASSLDPAGVYEQYF
18 few TRBJ2-3 TRBV10-3 TRBD2 TGTGCCAGCGAGTCGGGACTAGCGGGAGGTCGCAGCACAGATACGCAGTATTTT CASESGLAGGRSTDTQYF
16 many TRBJ2-2 TRBV7-2 TRBD1 TGTGCCAGCAGCTTACACAGGGGGAGGAACACCGGGGAGCTGTTTTTT CASSLHRGRNTGELFF
14 many TRBJ1-1 TRBV7-9 . TGTGCCAGCAGCTTAGATGCTGGGATTACTGAAGCTTTCTTT CASSLDAGITEAFF
16 many TRBJ2-3 TRBV6-1 . TGTGCCAGCAGTGAAGGTGACTTCTCCAGCACAGATACGCAGTATTTT CASSEGDFSSTDTQYF
12 medium-sized TRBJ2-3 TRBV11-2 TRBD1 TGTGCCAGTAAAACAGGGGGGGATACGCAGTATTTT CASKTGGDTQYF
15 . TRBJ1-3 TRBV7-3 . TGTGCCAGCAGCTCTGGCGCAGGGGCTGGAAACACCATATATTTT CASSSGAGAGNTIYF
16 many TRBJ2-7 TRBV7-2 TRBD2 TGTGCCAGCAGCTTACCGCCTAGCGGACTCGGTGGCGAGCAGTACTTC CASSLPPSGLGGEQYF
15 many TRBJ2-5 TRBV28 TRBD1 TGTGCCAGCAGTTGGGGGACAGGGGGCAGGGGGACCCAGTACTTC CASSWGTGGRGTQYF
16 many TRBJ1-4 TRBV7-2 . TGTGCCAGCAGCTTATTCGGGGGAGGGGCGGCTGAAAAACTGTTTTTT CASSLFGGGAAEKLFF
12 many TRBJ1-1 TRBV7-2 . TGTGCCAGCAGCCCCGTTTGGGGTGAAGCTTTCTTT CASSPVWGEAFF
15 many TRBJ1-5 TRBV28 . TGTGCCAGCAGCTCTAACGGGGAGGGCAATCAGCCCCAGCATTTT CASSSNGEGNQPQHF
16 many TRBJ1-1 TRBV7-2 . TGTGCCAGCAGCTCGATACCTACCAACGGGGCCACTGAAGCTTTCTTT CASSSIPTNGATEAFF
19 few TRBJ2-3 TRBV6-5 . TGTGCCAGCAGTTACAGGGTAGCAGGACCCAGAGGGACCACAGATACGCAGTATTTT CASSYRVAGPRGTTDTQYF
16 many TRBJ2-3 TRBV28 . TGTGCCAGCAGGTCCTCTAGCAAAGGCGCCACAGATACGCAGTATTTT CASRSSSKGATDTQYF
15 many TRBJ2-7 TRBV7-8 . TGTGCCAGCAGCTTAGCGGAGGGTTCCCACTACGAGCAGTACTTC CASSLAEGSHYEQYF
14 many TRBJ2-5 TRBV7-4 TRBD2 TGTGCCAGCAGCTTGACTAGCGGGAGAGAGACCCAGTACTTC CASSLTSGRETQYF
13 . TRBJ2-7 TRBV6-2/TRBV6-3 . TGTGCCAGCAGTTACGGCCTCGACTACGAGCAGTACTTC CASSYGLDYEQYF
18 . TRBJ2-3 TRBV7-2 TRBD2 TGTGCCAGCAGCGGCCGGCGGCGGGAGGGGACGGCGATTGATACGCAGTATTTT CASSGRRREGTAIDTQYF
14 many TRBJ1-3 TRBV28 . TGTGCCAGCAGACGGCCAGGGGCAGGAAACACCATATATTTT CASRRPGAGNTIYF
13 many TRBJ1-2 TRBV7-2 . TGTGCCAGCACGTTCGCATCGGTCATTGGCTACACCTTC CASTFASVIGYTF
15 many TRBJ2-1 TRBV11-1 TRBD2 TGTGCCAGCAGCCGGACTAGCGGGGAGCCCAATGAGCAGTTCTTC CASSRTSGEPNEQFF
13 many TRBJ2-7 TRBV29-1 TRBD2 TGCAGCGTTCCAAGCGGGAGCCCCCACGAGCAGTACTTC CSVPSGSPHEQYF
11 many TRBJ1-4 TRBV12-3/TRBV12-4 . TGTGCCAGCAGTATCAAGACAAAACTGTTTTTT CASSIKTKLFF
13 many TRBJ2-7 TRBV11-2 . TGTGCCAGCAGCCCTAGTCCTACCTACGAGCAGTACTTC CASSPSPTYEQYF
12 many TRBJ2-7 TRBV7-2 . TGTGCCAGCAGCTTCAGCGGCTACGAGCAGTACTTC CASSFSGYEQYF
13 many TRBJ1-2 TRBV27 . TGTGCCAGCGCAGAACAGCCTAACTATGGCTACACCTTC CASAEQPNYGYTF
14 many TRBJ2-2 TRBV2 TRBD2 TGTGCCAGCAACCTAGCGGGAGTGACCGGGGAGCTGTTTTTT CASNLAGVTGELFF
15 many TRBJ1-1 TRBV6-1 . TGTGCCAGCAGTGAAGGTGGGGGAGGAATCACTGAAGCTTTCTTT CASSEGGGGITEAFF
14 many TRBJ1-5 TRBV6-2/TRBV6-3 . TGTGCCAGCAGGAGGGATAGGGACGATCAGCCCCAGCATTTT CASRRDRDDQPQHF
14 many TRBJ2-7 TRBV4-3 . TGCGCCAGCAGCCAAGACCCGCGCTCCTACGAGCAGTACTTC CASSQDPRSYEQYF
18 many TRBJ2-1 TRBV28 TRBD2 TGTGCCAGCAGCCGGGGACTAGCGGGAGCCCGGTCCTACAATGAGCAGTTCTTC CASSRGLAGARSYNEQFF
16 many TRBJ2-1 TRBV7-2 . TGTGCCAGCAGCCCAATAGTTTTAAGCTCCTACAATGAGCAGTTCTTC CASSPIVLSSYNEQFF
15 many TRBJ2-7 TRBV6-1 . TGTGCCAGCAGTGAAGCGCTTCGGAACTCCTACGAGCAGTACTTC CASSEALRNSYEQYF
11 many TRBJ1-1 TRBV11-1 . TGTGCCAGCAGCTTAGCTCGCGAAGCTTTCTTT CASSLAREAFF
17 many TRBJ1-3 TRBV4-3 . TGCGCCAGCAGCCAGACTCTAAACGCTTACTCTGGAAACACCATATATTTT CASSQTLNAYSGNTIYF
15 many TRBJ1-1 TRBV19 . TGTGCCAGTAGTATGTGGGAGCAGGGCAAGACTGAAGCTTTCTTT CASSMWEQGKTEAFF
14 many TRBJ1-5 TRBV7-2 . TGTGCCAGCAGCTTAGGGAGACCGGATCAGCCCCAGCATTTT CASSLGRPDQPQHF